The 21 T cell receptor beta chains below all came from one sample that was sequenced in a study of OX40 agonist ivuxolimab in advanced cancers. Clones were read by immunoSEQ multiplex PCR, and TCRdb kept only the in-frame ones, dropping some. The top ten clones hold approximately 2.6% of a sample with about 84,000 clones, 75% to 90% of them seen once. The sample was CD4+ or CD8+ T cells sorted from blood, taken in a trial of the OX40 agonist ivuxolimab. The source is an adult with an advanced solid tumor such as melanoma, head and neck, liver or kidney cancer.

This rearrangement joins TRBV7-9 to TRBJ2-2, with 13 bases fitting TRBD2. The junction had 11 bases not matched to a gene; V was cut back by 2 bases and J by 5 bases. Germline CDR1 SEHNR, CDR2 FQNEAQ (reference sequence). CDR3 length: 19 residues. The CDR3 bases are TGTGCCAGCAGCTTATACGGGTTCGGACTAGCGGGGGAAACCGGGGAGCTGTTTTTT. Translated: CASSLYGFGLAGETGELFF.

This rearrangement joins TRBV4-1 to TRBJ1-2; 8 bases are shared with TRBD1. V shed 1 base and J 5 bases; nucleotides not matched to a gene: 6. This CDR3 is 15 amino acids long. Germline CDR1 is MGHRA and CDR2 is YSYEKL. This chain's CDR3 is CASSQATGTGYGYTF. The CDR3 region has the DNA TGCGCCAGCAGCCAAGCTACCGGGACAGGATATGGCTACACCTTC.

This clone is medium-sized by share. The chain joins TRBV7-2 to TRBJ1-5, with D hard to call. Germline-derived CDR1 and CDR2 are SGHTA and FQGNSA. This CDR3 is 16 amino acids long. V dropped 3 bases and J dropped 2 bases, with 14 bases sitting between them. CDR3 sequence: CASSFRTGRGNQPQHF. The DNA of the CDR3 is TGTGCCAGCAGCTTTAGGACGGGGAGGGGCAATCAGCCCCAGCATTTT.

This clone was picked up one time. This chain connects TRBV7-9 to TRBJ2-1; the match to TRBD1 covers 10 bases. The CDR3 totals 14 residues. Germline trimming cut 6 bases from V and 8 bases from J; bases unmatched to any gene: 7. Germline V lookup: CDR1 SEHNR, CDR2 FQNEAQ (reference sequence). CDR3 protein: CASRRDRGMYEQFF. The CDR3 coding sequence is TGTGCCAGCAGACGGGACAGGGGTATGTATGAGCAGTTCTTC.

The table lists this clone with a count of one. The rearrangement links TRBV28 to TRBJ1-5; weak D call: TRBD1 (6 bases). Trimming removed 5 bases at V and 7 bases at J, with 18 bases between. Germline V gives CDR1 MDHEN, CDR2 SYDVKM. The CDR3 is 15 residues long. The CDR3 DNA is TGTGCCAGCAGTCCACAACAGGGCGCGGGGCAGCCCCAGCATTTT. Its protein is CASSPQQGAGQPQHF. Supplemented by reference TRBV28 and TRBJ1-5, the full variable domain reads DVKVTQSSRYLVKRTGEKVFLECVQDMDHENMFWYRQDPGLGLRLIYFSYDVKMKEKGDIPEGYSVSREKKERFSLILESASTNQTSMYLCASSPQQGAGQPQHFGDGTRLSIL.

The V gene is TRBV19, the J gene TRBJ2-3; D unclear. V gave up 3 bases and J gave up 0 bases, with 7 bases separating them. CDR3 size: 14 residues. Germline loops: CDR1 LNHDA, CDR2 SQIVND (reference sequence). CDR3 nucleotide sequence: TGTGCCAGTAGTATGCTACACAGCACAGATACGCAGTATTTT. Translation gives CASSMLHSTDTQYF.

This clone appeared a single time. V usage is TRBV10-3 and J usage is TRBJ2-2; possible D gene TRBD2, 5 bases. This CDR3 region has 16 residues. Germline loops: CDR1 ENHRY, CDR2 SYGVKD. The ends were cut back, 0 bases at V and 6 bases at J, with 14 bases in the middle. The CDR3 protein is CAISESMAGAAGELFF. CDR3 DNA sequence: TGTGCCATCAGTGAGTCGATGGCGGGTGCGGCCGGGGAGCTGTTTTTT.

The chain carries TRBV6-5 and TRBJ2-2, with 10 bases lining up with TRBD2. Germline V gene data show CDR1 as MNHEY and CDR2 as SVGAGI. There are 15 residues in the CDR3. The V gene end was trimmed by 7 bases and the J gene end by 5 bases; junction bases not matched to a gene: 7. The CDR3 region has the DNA TGTGCCAGCACCAGAGCGGGGGGGCGGACCGGGGAGCTGTTTTTT. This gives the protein CASTRAGGRTGELFF.

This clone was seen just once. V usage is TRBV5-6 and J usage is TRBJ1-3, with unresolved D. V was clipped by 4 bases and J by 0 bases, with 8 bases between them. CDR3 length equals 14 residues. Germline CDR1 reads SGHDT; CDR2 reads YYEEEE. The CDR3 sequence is CASSQESSGNTIYF. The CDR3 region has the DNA TGTGCCAGCAGCCAGGAGAGCTCTGGAAACACCATATATTTT.

The CDR3 DNA sequence: TGCGCCAGCAGCTTGCAGGGAGGAAATAATTCACCCCTCCACTTT. It translates to CASSLQGGNNSPLHF. The chain joins TRBV5-1 to TRBJ1-6, with D possibly being TRBD1 (5 bases). Trimming pared 1 base from V and 5 bases from J, leaving 10 bases between. The CDR3 contains 15 residues. Per germline, CDR1 SGHRS and CDR2 YFSETQ.

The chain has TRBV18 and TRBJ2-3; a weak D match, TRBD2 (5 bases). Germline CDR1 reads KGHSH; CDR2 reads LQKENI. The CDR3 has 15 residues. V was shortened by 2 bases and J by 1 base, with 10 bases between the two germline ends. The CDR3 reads CASSPMRVGTDTQYF. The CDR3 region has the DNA TGTGCCAGCTCACCAATGCGGGTCGGCACAGATACGCAGTATTTT. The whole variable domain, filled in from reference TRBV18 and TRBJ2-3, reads NAGVMQNPRHLVRRRGQEARLRCSPMKGHSHVYWYRQLPEEGLKFMVYLQKENIIDESGMPKERFSAEFPKEGPSILRIQQVVRGDSAAYFCASSPMRVGTDTQYFGPGTRLTVL.

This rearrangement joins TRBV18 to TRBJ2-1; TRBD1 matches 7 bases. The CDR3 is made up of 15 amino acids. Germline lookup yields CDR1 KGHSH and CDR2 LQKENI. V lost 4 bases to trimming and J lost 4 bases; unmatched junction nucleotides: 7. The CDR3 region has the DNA TGTGCCAGCTCACTCTTGGGACAGACTTACAATGAGCAGTTCTTC. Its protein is CASSLLGQTYNEQFF.

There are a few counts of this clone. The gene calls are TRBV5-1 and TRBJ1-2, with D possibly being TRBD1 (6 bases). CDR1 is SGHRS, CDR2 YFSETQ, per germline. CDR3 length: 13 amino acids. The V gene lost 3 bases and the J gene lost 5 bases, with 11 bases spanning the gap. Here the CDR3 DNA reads TGCGCCAGCAGCTCGGACAGCGTGTATGGCTACACCTTC. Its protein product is CASSSDSVYGYTF.

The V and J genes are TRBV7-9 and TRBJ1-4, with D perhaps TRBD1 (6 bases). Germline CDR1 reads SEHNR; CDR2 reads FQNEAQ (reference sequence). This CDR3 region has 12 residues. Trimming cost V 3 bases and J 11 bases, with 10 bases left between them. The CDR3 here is CASSFEGGKLFF. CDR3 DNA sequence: TGTGCCAGCAGCTTCGAGGGGGGGAAACTGTTTTTT. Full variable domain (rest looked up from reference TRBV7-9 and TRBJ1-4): DTGVSQNPRHKITKRGQNVTFRCDPISEHNRLYWYRQTLGQGPEFLTYFQNEAQLEKSRLLSDRFSAERPKGSFSTLEIQRTEQGDSAMYLCASSFEGGKLFFGSGTQLSVL.

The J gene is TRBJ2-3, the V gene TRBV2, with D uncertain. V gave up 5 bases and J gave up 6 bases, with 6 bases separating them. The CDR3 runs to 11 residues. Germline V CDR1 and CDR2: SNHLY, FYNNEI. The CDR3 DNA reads TGTGCCAGCAGTACCCTCGATACGCAGTATTTT. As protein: CASSTLDTQYF.

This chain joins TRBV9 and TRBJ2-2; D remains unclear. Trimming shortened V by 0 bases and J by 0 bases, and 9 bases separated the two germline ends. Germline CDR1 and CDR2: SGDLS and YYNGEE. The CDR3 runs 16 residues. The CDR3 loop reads CASSVEWAANTGELFF. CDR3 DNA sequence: TGTGCCAGCAGCGTAGAGTGGGCCGCGAACACCGGGGAGCTGTTTTTT.

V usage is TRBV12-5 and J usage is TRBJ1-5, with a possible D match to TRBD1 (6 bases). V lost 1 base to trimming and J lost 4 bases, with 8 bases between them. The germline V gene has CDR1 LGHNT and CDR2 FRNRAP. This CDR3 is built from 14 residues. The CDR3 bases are TGTGCTAGTGGTTTGGACAGGGTTAATCAGCCCCAGCATTTT. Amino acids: CASGLDRVNQPQHF.

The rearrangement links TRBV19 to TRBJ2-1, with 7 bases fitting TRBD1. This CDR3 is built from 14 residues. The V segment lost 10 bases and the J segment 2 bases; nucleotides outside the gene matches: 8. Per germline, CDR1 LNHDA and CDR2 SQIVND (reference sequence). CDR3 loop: CATASGQTYNEQFF. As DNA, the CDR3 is TGTGCCACCGCCTCGGGACAGACCTACAATGAGCAGTTCTTC.

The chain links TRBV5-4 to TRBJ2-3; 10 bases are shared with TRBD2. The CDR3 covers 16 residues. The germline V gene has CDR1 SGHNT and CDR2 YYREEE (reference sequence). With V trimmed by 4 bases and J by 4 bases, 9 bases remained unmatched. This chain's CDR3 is CASSRIAGGGADTQYF. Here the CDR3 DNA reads TGTGCCAGCAGCCGAATAGCGGGGGGCGGGGCAGATACGCAGTATTTT. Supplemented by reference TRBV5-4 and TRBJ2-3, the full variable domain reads ETGVTQSPTHLIKTRGQQVTLRCSSQSGHNTVSWYQQALGQGPQFIFQYYREEENGRGNFPPRFSGLQFPNYSSELNVNALELDDSALYLCASSRIAGGGADTQYFGPGTRLTVL.

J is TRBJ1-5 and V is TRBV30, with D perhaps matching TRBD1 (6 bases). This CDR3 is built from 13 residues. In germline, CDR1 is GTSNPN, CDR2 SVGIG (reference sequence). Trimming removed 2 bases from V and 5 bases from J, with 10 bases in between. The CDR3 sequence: CAWSRGGDQPQHF. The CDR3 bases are TGTGCCTGGAGTAGGGGGGGCGATCAGCCCCAGCATTTT.

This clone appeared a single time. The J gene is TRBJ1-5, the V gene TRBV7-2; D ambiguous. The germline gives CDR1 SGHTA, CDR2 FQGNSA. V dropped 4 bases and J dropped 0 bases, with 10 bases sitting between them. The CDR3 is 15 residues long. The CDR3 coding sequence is TGTGCCAGCAGCTCGACAACGAATAGCAATCAGCCCCAGCATTTT. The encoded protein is CASSSTTNSNQPQHF.